This T cell receptor (beta chain) stems from a study of T cells after yellow fever vaccination. By 5'RACE template switching, TCR cDNA was produced, with a universal primer site and UMIs added in the process. One entry per CDR3 protein results from TCRdb running MiXCR on the 5' RACE reads. The table lists 300,000 to 350,000 distinct CDR3 sequences, under 5% of them singletons. Per germline, CDR1 SEHNR and CDR2 FQNEAQ (reference sequence). The CDR3 has 15 amino acids. With 5 bases clipped from V and 4 bases from J, the junction kept 6 bases outside the gene matches. This clonotype was seen a handful of times.

The rearrangement links TRBV7-9 to TRBJ2-1; 9 bases are a match to TRBD2. This clonotype originated in a man aged 18 to 35 who received the YFV17D yellow fever vaccine. The source was PBMCs, collected 5 days after the yellow fever booster vaccination. CDR3 amino acids: CASSKNSGGYNEQFF. CDR3 coding DNA: TGTGCCAGCAGCAAAAATAGCGGGGGATACAATGAGCAGTTCTTC.